These 2 T cell receptor beta chains were sequenced from one sample in a study of graft-versus-host responses after intestinal transplantation. The assay was immunoSEQ multiplex PCR, and TCRdb's table has in-frame clones only and misses some. The sample consists of 65,000 to 90,000 clones, 80% to 95% of them appearing once. These receptors' antigens are unknown. Sample: unstimulated CD8+ T cells sorted from spleen or lymph node cells, taken before transplant. These receptors all stem from a human donor who was the organ donor for an intestinal transplant.

In DNA, the CDR3 is TGTGCCAGCAGCTCAGAGACAGGGCGGGGGTACTTC. It is translated as CASSSETGRGYF. The chain has TRBV7-8 and TRBJ2-7; D may be TRBD1 (7 bases). Trimming left V 4 bases short and J 12 bases short, with 16 bases between. CDR3 length: 12 residues. The V gene's germline CDR1 is SGHVS and CDR2 FQNEAQ.

This clone has only one observation. This rearrangement joins TRBV27 to TRBJ2-4; 8 positions agree with TRBD2. Germline lookup yields CDR1 MNHEY and CDR2 SMNVEV (reference sequence). Germline trimming cut 9 bases from V and 12 bases from J; bases unmatched to any gene: 7. The CDR3 covers 11 residues. The CDR3 here is CASRRGVDQYF. CDR3 DNA sequence: TGTGCCAGTCGGCGGGGGGTCGATCAGTACTTC.